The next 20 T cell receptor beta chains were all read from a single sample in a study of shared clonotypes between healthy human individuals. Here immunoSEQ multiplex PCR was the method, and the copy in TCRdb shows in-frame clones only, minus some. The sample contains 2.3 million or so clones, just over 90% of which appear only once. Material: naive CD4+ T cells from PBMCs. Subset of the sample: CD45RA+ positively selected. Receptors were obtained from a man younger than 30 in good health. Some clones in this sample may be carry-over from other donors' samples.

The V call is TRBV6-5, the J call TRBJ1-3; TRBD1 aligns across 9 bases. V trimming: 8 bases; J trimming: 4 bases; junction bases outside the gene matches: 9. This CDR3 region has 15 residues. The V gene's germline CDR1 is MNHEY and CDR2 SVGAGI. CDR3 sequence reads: CASRPGTGSGNTIYF. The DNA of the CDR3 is TGTGCCAGCCGACCCGGGACAGGGTCAGGAAACACCATATATTTT.

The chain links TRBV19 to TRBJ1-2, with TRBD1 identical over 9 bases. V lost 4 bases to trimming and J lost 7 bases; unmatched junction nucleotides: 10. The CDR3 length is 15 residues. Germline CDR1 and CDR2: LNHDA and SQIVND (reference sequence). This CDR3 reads CASSTLRDRVGGYTF. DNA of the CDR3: TGTGCCAGTAGTACCCTCCGGGACAGGGTAGGTGGCTACACCTTC.

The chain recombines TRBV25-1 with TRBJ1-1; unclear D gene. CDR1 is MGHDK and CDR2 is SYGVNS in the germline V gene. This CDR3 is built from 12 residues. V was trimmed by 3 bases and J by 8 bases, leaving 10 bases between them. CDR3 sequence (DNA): TGTGCCAGCAGTGATTCCTTAAACGAAGCTTTCTTT. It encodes CASSDSLNEAFF.

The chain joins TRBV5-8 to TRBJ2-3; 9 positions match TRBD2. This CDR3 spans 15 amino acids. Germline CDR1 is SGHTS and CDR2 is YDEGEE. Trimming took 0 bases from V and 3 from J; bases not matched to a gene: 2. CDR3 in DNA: TGTGCCAGCAGCTTGGTTAGCGGGAGTACAGATACGCAGTATTTT. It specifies CASSLVSGSTDTQYF.

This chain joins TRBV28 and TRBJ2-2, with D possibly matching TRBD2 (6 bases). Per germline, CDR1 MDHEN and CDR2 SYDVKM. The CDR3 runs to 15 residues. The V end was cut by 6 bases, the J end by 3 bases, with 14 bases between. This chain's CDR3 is CASSPGGWDTGELFF. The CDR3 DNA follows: TGTGCCAGCAGCCCCGGAGGGTGGGACACCGGGGAGCTGTTTTTT.

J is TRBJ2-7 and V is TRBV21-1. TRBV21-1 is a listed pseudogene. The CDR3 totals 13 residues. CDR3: CASSVGRALEQYF. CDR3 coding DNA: TGTGCCAGCAGCGTGGGTCGCGCCCTCGAGCAGTACTTC.

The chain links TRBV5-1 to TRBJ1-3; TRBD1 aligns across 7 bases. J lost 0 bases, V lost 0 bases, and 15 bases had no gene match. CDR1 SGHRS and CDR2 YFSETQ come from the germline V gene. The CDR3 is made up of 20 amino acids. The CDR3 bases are TGCGCCAGCAGCTTGGGATGGATAGATCCGGGACAGAACTCTGGAAACACCATATATTTT. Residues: CASSLGWIDPGQNSGNTIYF.

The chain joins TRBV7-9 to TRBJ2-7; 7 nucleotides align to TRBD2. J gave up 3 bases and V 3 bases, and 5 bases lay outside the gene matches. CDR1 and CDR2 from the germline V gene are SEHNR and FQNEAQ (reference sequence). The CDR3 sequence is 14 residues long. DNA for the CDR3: TGTGCCAGCAGCTTCCTAGCGGAGAGCTACGAGCAGTACTTC. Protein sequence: CASSFLAESYEQYF.

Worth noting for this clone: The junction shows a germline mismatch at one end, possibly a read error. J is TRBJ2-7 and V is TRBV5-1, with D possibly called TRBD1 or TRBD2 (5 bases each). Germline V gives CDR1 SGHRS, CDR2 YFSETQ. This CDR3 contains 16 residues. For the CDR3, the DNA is TGCGCCAGCAGCTTGGACGGGGACGAATCAAAACCCCTACGAGCATTC. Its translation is CASSLDGDESKPLRAF.

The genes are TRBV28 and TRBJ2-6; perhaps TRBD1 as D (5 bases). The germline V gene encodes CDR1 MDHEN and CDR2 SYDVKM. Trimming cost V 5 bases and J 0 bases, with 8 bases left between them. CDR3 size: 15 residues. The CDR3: CASSHRRSGANVLTF. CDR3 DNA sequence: TGTGCCAGCAGTCACAGGCGCTCTGGGGCCAACGTCCTGACTTTC.

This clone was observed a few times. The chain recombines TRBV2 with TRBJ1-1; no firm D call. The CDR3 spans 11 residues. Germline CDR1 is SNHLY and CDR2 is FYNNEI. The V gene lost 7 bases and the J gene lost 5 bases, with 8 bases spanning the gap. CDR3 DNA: TGTGCCAGCACCGATTGGACTGAAGCTTTCTTT. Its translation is CASTDWTEAFF.

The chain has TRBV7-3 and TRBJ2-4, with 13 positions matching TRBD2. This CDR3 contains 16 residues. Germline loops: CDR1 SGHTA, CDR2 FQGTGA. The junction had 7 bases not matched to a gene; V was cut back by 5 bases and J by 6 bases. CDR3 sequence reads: CASSERGLAGINIQYF. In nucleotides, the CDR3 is TGTGCCAGCAGCGAAAGGGGACTAGCGGGGATAAACATTCAGTACTTC.

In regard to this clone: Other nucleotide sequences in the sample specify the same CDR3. The CDR3 DNA reads TGTGCCAGCAGTGACAGGGGGGGCAATCAGCCCCAGCATTTT. It is translated as CASSDRGGNQPQHF. V is TRBV19 and J is TRBJ1-5; 9 bases fit TRBD1. After removal of 9 bases from V and 2 bases from J, the junction contained 5 bases not matched to a gene. In germline, CDR1 is LNHDA, CDR2 SQIVND (reference sequence). The CDR3 contains 14 residues.

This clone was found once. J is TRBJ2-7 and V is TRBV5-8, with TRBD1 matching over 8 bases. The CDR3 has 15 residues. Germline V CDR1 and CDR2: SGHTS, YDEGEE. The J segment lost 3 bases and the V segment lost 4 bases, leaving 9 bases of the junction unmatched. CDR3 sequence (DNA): TGTGCCAGCAGCGAAGGACAGGGCAACATCTACGAGCAGTACTTC. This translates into CASSEGQGNIYEQYF.

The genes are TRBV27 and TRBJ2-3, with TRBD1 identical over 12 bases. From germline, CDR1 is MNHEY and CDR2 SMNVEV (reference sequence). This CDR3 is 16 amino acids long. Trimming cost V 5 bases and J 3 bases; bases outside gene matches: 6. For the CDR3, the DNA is TGTGCCAGCAGTCCTAGGGACAGGGGGCTAACAGATACGCAGTATTTT. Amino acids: CASSPRDRGLTDTQYF.

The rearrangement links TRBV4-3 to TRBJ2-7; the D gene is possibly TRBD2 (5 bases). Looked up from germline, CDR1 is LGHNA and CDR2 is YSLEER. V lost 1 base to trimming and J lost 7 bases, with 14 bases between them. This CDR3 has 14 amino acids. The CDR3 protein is CASSQGSRTGEQYF. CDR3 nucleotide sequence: TGCGCCAGCAGCCAAGGTTCGCGGACGGGAGAGCAGTACTTC.

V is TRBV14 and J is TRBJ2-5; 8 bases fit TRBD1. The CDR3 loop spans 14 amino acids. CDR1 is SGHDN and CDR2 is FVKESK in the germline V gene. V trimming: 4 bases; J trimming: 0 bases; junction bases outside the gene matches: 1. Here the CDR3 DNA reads TGTGCCAGCAGCCGGGACAGGAACCAAGAGACCCAGTACTTC. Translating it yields CASSRDRNQETQYF.

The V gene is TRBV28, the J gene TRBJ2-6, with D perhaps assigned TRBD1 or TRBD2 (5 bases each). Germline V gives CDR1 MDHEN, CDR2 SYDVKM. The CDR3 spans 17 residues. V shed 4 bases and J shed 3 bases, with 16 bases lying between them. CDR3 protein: CASSSSGTPFGANVLTF. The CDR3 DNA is TGTGCCAGCAGTTCGTCCGGGACCCCCTTTGGGGCCAACGTCCTGACTTTC.

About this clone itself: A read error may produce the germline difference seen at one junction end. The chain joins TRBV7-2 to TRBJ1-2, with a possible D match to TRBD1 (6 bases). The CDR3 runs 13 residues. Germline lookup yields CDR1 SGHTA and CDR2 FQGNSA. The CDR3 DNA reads TGTGCCAGCAGCTTAGTAGCAGGGGACGCCCGGCCCTTC. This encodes CASSLVAGDARPF.

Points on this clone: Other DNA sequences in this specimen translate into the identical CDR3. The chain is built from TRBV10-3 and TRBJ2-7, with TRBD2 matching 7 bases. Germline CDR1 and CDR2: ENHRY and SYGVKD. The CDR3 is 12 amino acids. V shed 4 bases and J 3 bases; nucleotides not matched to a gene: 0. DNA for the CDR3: TGTGCCATCAGTGGGACTAGCTACGAGCAGTACTTC. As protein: CAISGTSYEQYF.